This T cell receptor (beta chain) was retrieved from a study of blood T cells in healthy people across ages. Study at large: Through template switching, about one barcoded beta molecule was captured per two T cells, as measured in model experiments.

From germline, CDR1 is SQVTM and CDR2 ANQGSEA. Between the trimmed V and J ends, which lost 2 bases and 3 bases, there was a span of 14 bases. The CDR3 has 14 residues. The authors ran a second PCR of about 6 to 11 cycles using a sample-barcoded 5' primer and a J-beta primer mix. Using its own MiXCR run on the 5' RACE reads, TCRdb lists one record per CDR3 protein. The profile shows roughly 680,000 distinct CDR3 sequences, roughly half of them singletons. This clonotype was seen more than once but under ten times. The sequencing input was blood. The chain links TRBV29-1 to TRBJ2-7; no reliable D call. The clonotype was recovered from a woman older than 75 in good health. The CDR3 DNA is TGCAGCGTTGAAACCGCTGGACCCTTCTACGAGCAGTACTTC. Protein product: CSVETAGPFYEQYF.